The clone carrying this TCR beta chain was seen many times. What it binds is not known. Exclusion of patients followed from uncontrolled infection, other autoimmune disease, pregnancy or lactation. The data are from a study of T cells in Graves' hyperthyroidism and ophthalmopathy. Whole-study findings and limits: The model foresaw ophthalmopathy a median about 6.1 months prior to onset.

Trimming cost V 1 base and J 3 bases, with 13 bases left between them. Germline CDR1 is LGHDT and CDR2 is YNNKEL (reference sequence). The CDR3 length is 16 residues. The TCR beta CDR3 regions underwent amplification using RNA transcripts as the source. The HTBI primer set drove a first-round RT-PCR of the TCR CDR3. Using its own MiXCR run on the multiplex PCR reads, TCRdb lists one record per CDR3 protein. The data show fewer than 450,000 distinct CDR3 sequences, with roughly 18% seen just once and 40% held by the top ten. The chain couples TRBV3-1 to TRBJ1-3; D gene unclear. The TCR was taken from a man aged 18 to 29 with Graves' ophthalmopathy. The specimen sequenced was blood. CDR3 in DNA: TGTGCCAGCAGCCAAGGGTCTGGAAGTGGTGGAAACACCATATATTTT. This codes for CASSQGSGSGGNTIYF. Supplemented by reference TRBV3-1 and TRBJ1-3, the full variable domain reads DTAVSQTPKYLVTQMGNDKSIKCEQNLGHDTMYWYKQDSKKFLKIMFSYNNKELIINETVPNRFSPKSPDKAHLNLHINSLELGDSAVYFCASSQGSGSGGNTIYFGEGSWLTVV.